Here is one TCR beta chain with its context. The clone's antigen remains unknown. No clone much larger than this one lies a single base away; base qualities are absent. This record belongs to a study of blood T cell repertoires in COVID-19 (dated by TCRdb to the early 2020s). Regarding the complete study: Samples from collaborators originated in the United States, Italy and Spain and spanned both the acute and convalescent phases of COVID-19. The samples were drawn from the first 160 participants of the ongoing ImmuneRACE study and from 1,200 or so subjects provided by 6 global collaborators. The sample metadata nearly always contained a de-identified subject ID, COVID-19 status, age in years and sex. The material from the prospective study consisted of cDNA or gDNA derived from T cells, B-cell-depleted T cells, or PBMCs. A freely available public database, intended as a resource for researchers studying the immune response to SARS-CoV-2, is where the repertoires were released. Deeply sampled blood TCRbeta repertoires from subjects exposed to, actively infected with, or recovered from COVID-19 were included in the dataset. Where HLA class I and class II types were available, the types were taken from metadata supplied by the sample provider, not from assay-based typing. Overall study results and their limits: How much clinical and demographic metadata was included differed by source and by participant, and the metadata was provided uncurated.

The immunoSEQ Assay, a bias-controlled multiplex PCR, was used to amplify TCRbeta CDR3 regions from genomic DNA. In the source study's methods: Nucleated cell counts per sample were estimated from amplification of reference gene primers within the assay. Sequence reads were collapsed and filtered to measure the absolute abundance of every unique TCRbeta CDR3 rearrangement. Productive Simpson clonality was computed per sample as the square root of Simpson's diversity index over productive rearrangements. The source is immuneACCESS, and TCRdb retained only in-frame sequences with V and J called. Part of the clones is not carried over; for the studies checked, unresolved V genes explain less than half of this, and the remainder is unexplained. From that table come the V and J calls and clone size; the DNA was used to work out D and trimming. The sample profile shows fewer than 200,000 clones; around 67% of them were found once. Together, the top ten hold about 3% of the sample.

V was cut back by 2 bases and J by 2 bases, leaving a gap of 10 bases between them. From the cysteine through the phenylalanine, the CDR3 covers 15 amino acids. The read is trimmed to its CDR3 DNA, 45 bases read in frame from base 1. In the germline V gene (reference sequence), CDR1 corresponds to SEHNR and CDR2 to FQNEAQ. Whole blood was collected in K2EDTA tubes by collaborating institutions according to the institutions' own protocols. Collaborator samples were shipped for TCRbeta analysis as frozen whole blood, isolated PBMCs, or DNA extracted from either sample type. The sequenced sample consisted of peripheral blood. The sequence came from a woman aged 80 or over with acute or convalescent COVID-19. The receptor chain draws on TRBV7-9 and TRBJ1-5; no D gene is confidently identified. For the CDR3, the sequence is CASSLFGQGNQPQHF. The sequenced DNA is TGTGCCAGCAGCTTATTTGGTCAGGGCAATCAGCCCCAGCATTTT.